These 30 T cell receptor beta chains originate from one sample sequenced in a study of breast tumors, draining lymph nodes, adjacent tissues. Each CDR3 protein is one row after TCRdb ran MiXCR on the multiplex PCR reads. The sample yields 270,000 or so distinct CDR3 sequences, roughly 30% seen once. Breast cancer patients provided tissue from their axillary draining lymph nodes. Sequenced: axillary lymph node tissue. The receptors were sampled from a female donor with breast cancer. Some clones in this sample may be carry-over from other donors' samples.

This clonotype occurred once. CDR3 residues: CATRDAGRGTQYF. CDR3 DNA sequence: TGTGCCACGAGGGACGCGGGCCGGGGTACCCAGTACTTC. V gene TRBV15 combines with J gene TRBJ2-5; either TRBD1 or TRBD2 may fit D (5 bases each). Germline V lookup: CDR1 LNHNV, CDR2 YYDKDF (reference sequence). The CDR3 is made up of 13 amino acids. The ends were cut back, 9 bases at V and 8 bases at J, with 19 bases in the middle.

This clonotype was counted a few times. A much larger clone lies a single base off, so this may be a read error. The J gene is TRBJ1-2, the V gene TRBV20-1; TRBD1 aligns across 9 bases. Per the germline V gene, CDR1 is DFQATT and CDR2 is SNEGSKA (reference sequence). V shed 3 bases and J 5 bases; nucleotides not matched to a gene: 10. The CDR3 extends over 15 amino acids. The CDR3 nucleotides read TGCAGTGCTAGGATCGGGGACAGGGTTGCTTATGGCTACACCTTC. This sequence encodes CSARIGDRVAYGYTF.

This clonotype was recorded a few times. The chain has TRBV3-1 and TRBJ1-2; 9 nucleotides line up with TRBD1. CDR3 length equals 16 residues. Trimming at V came to 0 bases and at J to 6 bases, leaving 8 bases not matched to a gene. CDR1 LGHDT and CDR2 YNNKEL come from the germline V gene (reference sequence). The CDR3 DNA is TGTGCCAGCAGCCAAGATCCTACCGGGACAGGGAATGGCTACACCTTC. Its translation is CASSQDPTGTGNGYTF.

CDR3 DNA sequence: TGTGCCTGGAGTCCAGGGGCCGGGGAGCTGTTTTTT. This gives the protein CAWSPGAGELFF. The V gene is TRBV30, the J gene TRBJ2-2, with D perhaps TRBD1 (6 bases). Per the germline V gene, CDR1 is GTSNPN and CDR2 is SVGIG (reference sequence). The V end was cut by 2 bases, the J end by 6 bases, with 7 bases between. The length of the CDR3 is 12 residues.

This clonotype has ten or more counts. The chain recombines TRBV10-2 with TRBJ2-3; D may correspond to TRBD1 or TRBD2 (6 bases each). Germline CDR1 reads WSHSY; CDR2 reads SAAADI. The CDR3 spans 17 residues. V shed 1 base and J shed 4 bases, with 18 bases lying between them. The CDR3 here is CASSELRGVVAADTQYF. Written as DNA, the CDR3 is TGCGCCAGCAGTGAGTTAAGGGGGGTGGTAGCAGCAGATACGCAGTATTTT.

Comment on this clonotype: A much larger clone is a single base away; this may be a read error. The chain has TRBV11-2 and TRBJ1-4; D gene unclear. The CDR3 spans 14 residues. Germline-derived CDR1 and CDR2 are SGHAT and FQNNGV. Trimming stripped 5 bases from V and 7 bases from J, with 14 bases between. CDR3 sequence (DNA): TGTGCCAGCAGCCATGAAGGTCGGGCTGAAAAACTGTTTTTT. This codes for CASSHEGRAEKLFF.

The CDR3 DNA reads as TGTGCCAGCTCACCATCCGCCGGGACAGGGGAGGTCGATACGCAGTATTTT. Protein sequence: CASSPSAGTGEVDTQYF. V usage is TRBV18 and J usage is TRBJ2-3; TRBD1 matches 10 bases. Germline CDR1 KGHSH, CDR2 LQKENI. The CDR3 has 17 amino acids. The trim removed 2 bases at V and 6 bases at J, leaving 11 bases unmatched.

This clonotype was observed many times. The V call is TRBV7-2, the J call TRBJ1-6; D is unclear. The CDR3 covers 14 residues. Trimming cost V 2 bases and J 9 bases, with 11 bases left between them. In germline, CDR1 is SGHTA, CDR2 FQGNSA. Written as DNA, the CDR3 is TGTGCCAGCAGCTTAACCCCTCTAGGTTCACCCCTCCACTTT. Amino acids: CASSLTPLGSPLHF. Full variable domain (rest looked up from reference TRBV7-2 and TRBJ1-6): GAGVSQSPSNKVTEKGKDVELRCDPISGHTALYWYRQSLGQGLEFLIYFQGNSAPDKSGLPSDRFSAERTGGSVSTLTIQRTQQEDSAVYLCASSLTPLGSPLHFGNGTRLTVT.

This chain connects TRBV20-1 to TRBJ2-2; weak D call: TRBD2 (6 bases). The CDR3 has 12 residues. V lost 6 bases and J lost 7, with 12 bases in between. Germline values: CDR1 DFQATT, CDR2 SNEGSKA (reference sequence). CDR3 sequence (DNA): TGCAGTGCCACCCGGCGGGGCGGGGAGCTGTTTTTT. Amino acid sequence: CSATRRGGELFF.

About this clonotype itself: A much bigger clone sits one base away, suggesting this may be a read error. This chain links TRBV11-1 with TRBJ2-1; D may be TRBD1 (6 bases). This CDR3 is built from 13 residues. The germline gives CDR1 SGHAT, CDR2 FQDESV (reference sequence). Trimming took 5 bases from V and 9 from J, leaving 14 bases between them. This CDR3 is CASSLVRDTEQFF. CDR3 DNA: TGTGCCAGCAGCCTGGTCAGGGACACTGAGCAGTTCTTC.

The chain joins TRBV6-5 to TRBJ1-3; 7 bases fit TRBD1. The germline gives CDR1 MNHEY, CDR2 SVGAGI. Trimming cost V 6 bases and J 2 bases; bases outside gene matches: 4. The CDR3 is made up of 14 amino acids. Written as DNA, the CDR3 is TGTGCCAGCAGCAGGGACAGTACTGGAAACACCATATATTTT. Translating gives CASSRDSTGNTIYF.

The chain recombines TRBV29-1 with TRBJ2-3; no clear D gene. V was trimmed by 4 bases and J by 4 bases, leaving 9 bases between them. The CDR3 consists of 12 residues. CDR1 SQVTM and CDR2 ANQGSEA come from the germline V gene. As DNA, the CDR3 is TGCAGCGTTGGCGGTGGGGCAGATACGCAGTATTTT. Encoded protein: CSVGGGADTQYF.

The chain is built from TRBV20-1 and TRBJ2-2, with D possibly being TRBD2 (5 bases). The germline CDR1 and CDR2 sequences are DFQATT and SNEGSKA (reference sequence). The CDR3 is made up of 16 amino acids. The V gene lost 1 base and the J gene lost 2 bases, with 14 bases spanning the gap. The CDR3 DNA follows: TGCAGTGCTAGAGTAGCCAGCGGAATAAACACCGGGGAGCTGTTTTTT. This gives the protein CSARVASGINTGELFF.

This clonotype was observed at least ten times. The V and J genes are TRBV29-1 and TRBJ2-2, with D possibly being TRBD2 (6 bases). V was clipped by 4 bases and J by 5 bases, with 14 bases between them. The CDR3 totals 14 residues. The germline CDR1 and CDR2 sequences are SQVTM and ANQGSEA. The CDR3 sequence is CSVGGRDFTGELFF. CDR3 sequence (DNA): TGCAGCGTTGGGGGACGGGACTTTACCGGGGAGCTGTTTTTT.

The chain couples TRBV28 to TRBJ2-7; 8 bases line up with TRBD2. V gave up 6 bases and J gave up 6 bases; unmatched junction bases: 4. Germline V gives CDR1 MDHEN, CDR2 SYDVKM. The CDR3 runs 12 residues. The CDR3 region has the DNA TGTGCCAGCAGATCGCTAGCGGGCGAGCAGTACTTC. It is translated as CASRSLAGEQYF.

This clonotype was seen many times. This chain links TRBV19 with TRBJ1-5, with 7 nucleotides matching TRBD1. The CDR3 consists of 14 residues. J gave up 6 bases and V 2 bases, and 4 bases lay outside the gene matches. Germline-derived CDR1 and CDR2 are LNHDA and SQIVND (reference sequence). The chain's CDR3 is CASSISRDSQPQHF. In DNA form, the CDR3 reads TGTGCCAGTAGTATATCCCGGGACAGTCAGCCCCAGCATTTT.

This clonotype was counted between two and nine times. This chain uses TRBV30 with TRBJ1-2, with 7 nucleotides matching TRBD1. Germline-derived CDR1 and CDR2 are GTSNPN and SVGIG (reference sequence). The V segment lost 3 bases and the J segment 7 bases; nucleotides outside the gene matches: 14. The CDR3 totals 15 residues. In DNA, the CDR3 is TGTGCCTGGAGACCCCAGACAGGGAGGAGGGGTGGCTACACCTTC. Encoded protein: CAWRPQTGRRGGYTF.

The gene calls are TRBV7-3 and TRBJ2-3; D gene ambiguous. The CDR3 is 13 amino acids. Per the germline V gene, CDR1 is SGHTA and CDR2 is FQGTGA. The V and J ends lost 5 bases and 5 bases respectively, with 11 bases between them. The CDR3, as DNA: TGTGCCAGCAGCATCCAACCAGGAGATACGCAGTATTTT. Amino acid sequence: CASSIQPGDTQYF.

This clonotype was counted ten times or more. The chain uses TRBV11-3 and TRBJ2-5, with D perhaps being TRBD1 or TRBD2 (6 bases each). Germline V gene sequence: CDR1 SGHNT, CDR2 YENEEA. This CDR3 contains 17 residues. Between the trimmed V and J ends, which lost 5 bases and 3 bases, there was a span of 22 bases. The DNA for the CDR3 is TGTGCCAGCAGCAGTATAGACAGGTGGACGGGGGAAGAGACCCAGTACTTC. As protein: CASSSIDRWTGEETQYF.

This clonotype was counted ten times or more. The chain is built from TRBV5-8 and TRBJ2-7; possible D gene TRBD1, 5 bases. The ends were cut back, 0 bases at V and 0 bases at J, with 13 bases in the middle. Germline V lookup: CDR1 SGHTS, CDR2 YDEGEE. This CDR3 contains 16 residues. As DNA, the CDR3 is TGTGCCAGCAGCTTGGTCACAGGTTCCAACTCCTACGAGCAGTACTTC. It is translated as CASSLVTGSNSYEQYF.

Ten or more counts support this clonotype. The chain combines TRBV20-1 with TRBJ2-7; D perhaps matches TRBD1 (5 bases). Trimming left V 3 bases short and J 6 bases short, with 18 bases between. Per germline, CDR1 DFQATT and CDR2 SNEGSKA (reference sequence). The CDR3 contains 14 residues. The CDR3 here is CSASLVPRVVEQYF. As DNA, the CDR3 is TGCAGTGCTAGTCTGGTTCCCAGGGTCGTCGAGCAGTACTTC.

The V and J genes are TRBV20-1 and TRBJ2-3, with 11 bases matching TRBD2. The CDR3 is 14 residues long. Germline loops: CDR1 DFQATT, CDR2 SNEGSKA (reference sequence). With 5 bases clipped from V and 3 bases from J, the junction kept 4 bases outside the gene matches. The CDR3 DNA reads TGCAGTGCTCCGACTAGCGGGATGACAGATACGCAGTATTTT. Its translation: CSAPTSGMTDTQYF.

This rearrangement joins TRBV7-9 to TRBJ2-5; perhaps TRBD2 as D (6 bases). Germline CDR1 SEHNR, CDR2 FQNEAQ (reference sequence). The V and J ends lost 2 bases and 2 bases respectively, with 15 bases between them. This CDR3 has 16 residues. This CDR3 reads CASSLTSGSGQETQYF. The CDR3 DNA is TGTGCCAGCAGCTTAACCTCGGGTAGCGGTCAAGAGACCCAGTACTTC.

With regard to this clonotype: Lacking the conserved final phenylalanine or tryptophan, this CDR3 likely reflects a read error. This chain links TRBV5-1 with TRBJ2-3; D unclear. This CDR3 region has 11 residues. CDR1 and CDR2 from the germline V gene are SGHRS and YFSETQ. The CDR3 coding sequence is TGCGCCAGCAGCTCCTTAGATGCGCAGTATCTT. It specifies CASSSLDAQYL.

This clonotype came up many times. The chain recombines TRBV7-3 with TRBJ2-7; D is unresolved. In germline, CDR1 is SGHTA, CDR2 FQGTGA. Between the trimmed V and J ends, which lost 0 bases and 7 bases, there was a span of 10 bases. CDR3 size: 13 residues. CDR3 bases: TGTGCCAGCAGCTTAACGGGCGGCCGAGAGCAGTACTTC. Protein sequence: CASSLTGGREQYF. Complete variable domain (other parts from reference TRBV7-3 and TRBJ2-7): GAGVSQTPSNKVTEKGKYVELRCDPISGHTALYWYRQSLGQGPEFLIYFQGTGAADDSGLPNDRFFAVRPEGSVSTLKIQRTERGDSAVYLCASSLTGGREQYFGPGTRLTVT.

This clonotype was detected many times. This rearrangement joins TRBV6-5 to TRBJ1-4; D perhaps matches TRBD1 (5 bases). The V end lost 2 bases, the J end lost 4 bases, and 20 bases lay between the germline ends. The length of the CDR3 is 18 residues. Germline loops: CDR1 MNHEY, CDR2 SVGAGI. CDR3 residues: CASSYLGRQHGINEKLFF. In DNA, the CDR3 is TGTGCCAGCAGTTACCTCGGCCGACAGCATGGGATTAATGAAAAACTGTTTTTT.

This sequence joins TRBV10-3 and TRBJ2-5, with 11 bases matching TRBD1. Germline CDR1 is ENHRY and CDR2 is SYGVKD. V gave up 6 bases and J gave up 2 bases; unmatched junction bases: 8. The CDR3 loop spans 16 amino acids. The DNA of the CDR3 is TGTGCCATCAGGGACCGGGACAGGGGGTCGCAAGAGACCCAGTACTTC. This codes for CAIRDRDRGSQETQYF.

This clonotype was counted between two and nine times. The rearrangement uses TRBV6-1 and TRBJ2-5, with unresolved D. Germline V lookup: CDR1 MNHNS, CDR2 SASEGT. The CDR3 has 13 amino acids. Deletions cut 10 bases from V and 4 bases from J, with 16 bases between. CDR3 protein: CATKTRGGETQYF. In DNA form, the CDR3 reads TGTGCCACCAAAACCCGCGGCGGAGAGACCCAGTACTTC.

At least ten counts were recorded for this clonotype. The chain combines TRBV12-3 or TRBV12-4 with TRBJ1-2; TRBD1 agrees at 8 bases. CDR3 length: 12 amino acids. V was pared by 10 bases and J by 4 bases, with 5 bases of the junction left unmatched. The CDR3 bases are TGTGCCATCAGGGGGCAAAGCTATGGCTACACCTTC. Protein sequence: CAIRGQSYGYTF.

This clonotype was seen more than once but under ten times. One junction end does not reproduce the germline sequence, and a read error may be involved. The V and J genes are TRBV7-2 and TRBJ1-2, with 7 bases fitting TRBD1. The CDR3 has 15 residues. The germline V gene encodes CDR1 SGHTA and CDR2 FQGNSA. The DNA for the CDR3 is TGTGCCAGCAGCTTAGGGGGACAGACGAACTATGGCTACCCCTTC. It is translated as CASSLGGQTNYGYPF.